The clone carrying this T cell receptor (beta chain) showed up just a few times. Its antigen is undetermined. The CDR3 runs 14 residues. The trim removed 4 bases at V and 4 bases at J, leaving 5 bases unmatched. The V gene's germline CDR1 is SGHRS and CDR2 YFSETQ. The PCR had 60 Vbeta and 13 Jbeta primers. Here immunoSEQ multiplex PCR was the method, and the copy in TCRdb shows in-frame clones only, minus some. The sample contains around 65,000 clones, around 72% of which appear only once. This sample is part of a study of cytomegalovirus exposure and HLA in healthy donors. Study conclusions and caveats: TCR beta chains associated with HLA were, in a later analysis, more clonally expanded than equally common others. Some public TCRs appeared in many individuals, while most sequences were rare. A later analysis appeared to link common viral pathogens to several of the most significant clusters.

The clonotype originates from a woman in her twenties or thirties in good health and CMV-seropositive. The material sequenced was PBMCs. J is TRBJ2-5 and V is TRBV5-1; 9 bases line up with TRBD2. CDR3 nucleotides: TGCGCCAGCAGCCGGGGACTAGCTGCAGAGACCCAGTACTTC. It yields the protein CASSRGLAAETQYF.